What follows are 26 T cell receptor beta chains derived from one specimen sequenced in a study of cytomegalovirus exposure and HLA in healthy donors. Both 60 Vbeta primers and 13 Jbeta primers went into the PCR. Using immunoSEQ multiplex PCR, the repertoire was profiled, and TCRdb retains in-frame clones only, with some absent. This sample yields about 200,000 clones, of which around 73% are seen a single time; 3.8% belongs to the top ten. The sequenced material came from PBMCs. The source of these receptors is a male donor in good health and CMV-seronegative.

The gene calls are TRBV14 and TRBJ2-3; 9 bases align to TRBD1. The CDR3 length is 16 residues. J gave up 2 bases and V 6 bases, and 9 bases lay outside the gene matches. Germline V gene sequence: CDR1 SGHDN, CDR2 FVKESK. Here the CDR3 reads CASRLGQGLLTDTQYF. CDR3 in DNA: TGTGCCAGCAGGCTCGGACAGGGGCTACTCACAGATACGCAGTATTTT.

Comments on this clone: This sample also contains other DNA sequences that code for the same CDR3. The chain couples TRBV29-1 to TRBJ2-7; 9 bases fit TRBD1. Germline lookup yields CDR1 SQVTM and CDR2 ANQGSEA. The CDR3 loop spans 14 amino acids. V dropped 6 bases and J dropped 3; count of bases not matched to a gene: 9. The CDR3 bases are TGCAGCGTGGCAGGGACAGGGAGAAGCTACGAGCAGTACTTC. The encoded protein is CSVAGTGRSYEQYF.

The chain carries TRBV7-8 and TRBJ2-1; perhaps TRBD2 as D (7 bases). CDR3 length: 15 residues. Trimming left V 3 bases short and J 8 bases short, with 17 bases between. Looked up from germline, CDR1 is SGHVS and CDR2 is FQNEAQ. CDR3 protein: CASSFGGGQMYEQFF. The CDR3 region has the DNA TGTGCCAGCAGCTTCGGCGGGGGCCAGATGTATGAGCAGTTCTTC.

This rearrangement joins TRBV12-1 to TRBJ2-7; the table's D call, TRBD1, has no DNA check behind it. TRBV12-1 represents a pseudogene. This CDR3 has 14 amino acids. The chain's CDR3 is CASSGGTASNEQYF. The CDR3 DNA follows: TGTGCCAGCAGCGGGGGGACAGCATCGAACGAGCAGTACTTC.

The chain employs TRBV30 and TRBJ2-4; a weak D match, TRBD2 (5 bases). The CDR3 covers 13 residues. Between the trimmed V and J ends, which lost 5 bases and 2 bases, there was a span of 10 bases. The V gene's germline CDR1 is GTSNPN and CDR2 SVGIG (reference sequence). The CDR3 loop reads CAWSRGTKNIQYF. For the CDR3, the DNA is TGTGCCTGGTCTCGGGGTACCAAAAACATTCAGTACTTC. The full variable domain, rest sourced from reference TRBV30 and TRBJ2-4, is SQTIHQWPATLVQPVGSPLSLECTVEGTSNPNLYWYRQAAGRGLQLLFYSVGIGQISSEVPQNLSASRPQDRQFILSSKKLLLSDSGFYLCAWSRGTKNIQYFGAGTRLSVL.

This clone has more than one count but fewer than ten. The rearrangement links TRBV9 to TRBJ2-1; 10 positions agree with TRBD1. Losses at the gene ends were 4 bases for V and 6 bases for J; bases not matched to a gene: 13. Looked up from germline, CDR1 is SGDLS and CDR2 is YYNGEE. CDR3 size: 17 residues. CDR3 coding DNA: TGTGCCAGCAGCCCAAGCCCCGGGACAGGGGTAGGCAATGAGCAGTTCTTC. Amino acid sequence: CASSPSPGTGVGNEQFF.

The J gene is TRBJ2-1, the V gene TRBV7-3; 16 bases are a match to TRBD2. The CDR3 has 19 residues. Trimming cost V 2 bases and J 5 bases; bases outside gene matches: 9. Germline loops: CDR1 SGHTA, CDR2 FQGTGA. The chain's CDR3 is CASSLLGLAGGLLHNEQFF. The CDR3 nucleotides read TGTGCCAGCAGCTTATTGGGACTAGCGGGAGGGTTGCTTCACAATGAGCAGTTCTTC.

CDR3: CASSLSGTNEQYF. CDR3 DNA: TGTGCCAGCAGCTTGTCTGGGACTAACGAGCAGTACTTC. This rearrangement joins TRBV5-4 to TRBJ2-7; TRBD2 matches 7 bases. The V segment lost 1 base and the J segment 5 bases; nucleotides outside the gene matches: 3. Looked up from germline, CDR1 is SGHNT and CDR2 is YYREEE (reference sequence). The CDR3 spans 13 residues.

This clone has only a few counts. The V and J genes are TRBV27 and TRBJ1-4; possibly TRBD1 for D (6 bases). This CDR3 contains 13 residues. V was cut by 6 bases and J by 6 bases, with 11 bases left in between. The germline V gene has CDR1 MNHEY and CDR2 SMNVEV (reference sequence). This CDR3 reads CASSPGADEKLFF. CDR3 in DNA: TGTGCCAGCAGCCCAGGGGCCGATGAAAAACTGTTTTTT.

The CDR3 loop reads CASSLLAVNEQFF. The CDR3 coding sequence is TGTGCCAGCAGCTTACTAGCGGTTAATGAGCAGTTCTTC. The chain is built from TRBV5-4 and TRBJ2-1, with TRBD2 matching over 8 bases. Germline V gives CDR1 SGHNT, CDR2 YYREEE (reference sequence). The CDR3 is made up of 13 amino acids. The V and J ends lost 2 bases and 7 bases, in that order; junction bases with no gene match: 2.

The chain joins TRBV7-3 to TRBJ2-2, with 8 bases matching TRBD2. Germline V gene data show CDR1 as SGHTA and CDR2 as FQGTGA. Trimming at V came to 4 bases and at J to 4 bases, leaving 8 bases not matched to a gene. The CDR3 has 16 amino acids. CDR3 nucleotides: TGTGCCAGCAGCTCTGCTAAGGCGGGGGGCACCGGGGAGCTGTTTTTT. This sequence encodes CASSSAKAGGTGELFF.

The chain joins TRBV14 to TRBJ1-6, with a possible D match to TRBD1 (6 bases). CDR3 length: 15 residues. The germline gives CDR1 SGHDN, CDR2 FVKESK. V shed 2 bases and J shed 9 bases, with 14 bases lying between them. Here the CDR3 DNA reads TGTGCCAGCAGCCAAACCCCAGGGGTTAGTTCACCCCTCCACTTT. Encoded protein: CASSQTPGVSSPLHF.

The V and J genes are TRBV13 and TRBJ2-1; 7 bases agree with TRBD1. The CDR3 totals 15 residues. Trimming removed 3 bases from V and 5 bases from J; junction bases left unmatched: 7. The germline V gene encodes CDR1 PRHDT and CDR2 FYEKMQ (reference sequence). The CDR3 region has the DNA TGTGCCAGCAGCTTTGGCGGTAGGGGGCACAATGAGCAGTTCTTC. Its translation: CASSFGGRGHNEQFF. Full variable domain (outside the CDR3, taken from reference TRBV13 and TRBJ2-1): AAGVIQSPRHLIKEKRETATLKCYPIPRHDTVYWYQQGPGQDPQFLISFYEKMQSDKGSIPDRFSAQQFSDYHSELNMSSLELGDSALYFCASSFGGRGHNEQFFGPGTRLTVL.

The rearrangement uses TRBV9 and TRBJ2-7, with TRBD1 matching over 9 bases. CDR1 and CDR2 (germline): SGDLS, YYNGEE. The ends lost 4 bases at V and 0 bases at J; junction bases unmatched: 5. This CDR3 contains 15 residues. Here the CDR3 reads CASSRTGASSYEQYF. The CDR3 DNA sequence: TGTGCCAGCAGCCGGACAGGGGCGAGCTCCTACGAGCAGTACTTC.

The V gene is TRBV28, the J gene TRBJ2-7, with 11 bases lining up with TRBD2. Germline V gene data show CDR1 as MDHEN and CDR2 as SYDVKM. This CDR3 contains 18 residues. V shed 4 bases and J 2 bases; nucleotides not matched to a gene: 13. The CDR3 is CASSSQGPLAGGAYEQYF. DNA for the CDR3: TGTGCCAGCAGTTCCCAAGGACCCCTAGCGGGAGGCGCCTACGAGCAGTACTTC.

The chain carries TRBV2 and TRBJ2-3; 9 nucleotides agree with TRBD2. With V trimmed by 6 bases and J by 3 bases, 13 bases remained unmatched. The germline CDR1 and CDR2 sequences are SNHLY and FYNNEI. CDR3 size: 17 residues. The CDR3 loop reads CASSLNRGLAMTDTQYF. The CDR3 bases are TGTGCCAGCAGCTTAAACCGGGGACTAGCCATGACAGATACGCAGTATTTT.

The CDR3 DNA reads TGTGCCAGTAGCTACGGGACTAGCGGAGACAATGAGCAGTTCTTC. Translated: CASSYGTSGDNEQFF. The chain has TRBV19 and TRBJ2-1, with 11 bases aligning to TRBD2. The CDR3 is 15 amino acids. From germline, CDR1 is LNHDA and CDR2 SQIVND (reference sequence). V lost 6 bases and J lost 5; bases outside the gene matches: 6. Looking up the rest from reference TRBV19 and TRBJ2-1 gives the full variable domain: DGGITQSPKYLFRKEGQNVTLSCEQNLNHDAMYWYRQDPGQGLRLIYYSQIVNDFQKGDIAEGYSVSREKKESFPLTVTSAQKNPTAFYLCASSYGTSGDNEQFFGPGTRLTVL.

The CDR3 loop reads CSVEGAGGPGEQYF. As DNA, the CDR3 is TGCAGCGTTGAAGGGGCGGGAGGGCCGGGCGAGCAGTACTTC. This chain joins TRBV29-1 and TRBJ2-7; 9 bases are shared with TRBD2. The CDR3 covers 14 residues. CDR1 and CDR2 (germline): SQVTM, ANQGSEA. Losses at the gene ends were 1 base for V and 6 bases for J; bases not matched to a gene: 7.

This chain connects TRBV1 to TRBJ2-3; TRBD2, the D gene given by the table, was not confirmed from the DNA. TRBV1 is a listed pseudogene. The CDR3 length is 17 residues. In DNA, the CDR3 is TGCACCAGCAGCCAAGGGGAAGGAGTGGGAGAACCAGATACGCAGTATTTT. This gives the protein CTSSQGEGVGEPDTQYF.

This chain's CDR3 is CASSSHNGEQYF. The CDR3 DNA is TGTGCCAGTAGTTCCCACAACGGGGAGCAGTACTTC. The gene calls are TRBV19 and TRBJ2-7, with D uncertain. The CDR3 consists of 12 residues. The V gene's germline CDR1 is LNHDA and CDR2 SQIVND (reference sequence). Trimming pared 5 bases from V and 7 bases from J, leaving 12 bases between.

The rearrangement joins TRBV18 to TRBJ1-2; 9 bases map to TRBD1. Germline CDR1 reads KGHSH; CDR2 reads LQKENI. The junction had 5 bases not matched to a gene; V was cut back by 3 bases and J by 6 bases. The length of the CDR3 is 14 residues. The CDR3 nucleotides read TGTGCCAGCTCACCTACCGGGACAGGGAATGGCTACACCTTC. Translated: CASSPTGTGNGYTF.

The chain recombines TRBV30 with TRBJ2-7; D is unclear. The V end lost 6 bases, the J end lost 2 bases, and 8 bases lay between the germline ends. Germline CDR1 reads GTSNPN; CDR2 reads SVGIG (reference sequence). The CDR3 extends over 11 amino acids. CDR3 protein: CACSLAYEQYF. CDR3 DNA: TGTGCCTGTTCTTTAGCCTACGAGCAGTACTTC.

Concerning this clone itself: The sample contains more than one DNA sequence encoding this CDR3. This chain links TRBV18 with TRBJ2-7; TRBD1 matches 7 bases. The CDR3 extends over 13 amino acids. Trimming removed 3 bases from V and 5 bases from J; junction bases left unmatched: 4. Germline loops: CDR1 KGHSH, CDR2 LQKENI. CDR3 amino acids: CASSPQTGDEQYF. Here the CDR3 DNA reads TGTGCCAGCTCACCCCAAACAGGGGACGAGCAGTACTTC.

The chain joins TRBV21-1 to TRBJ2-2; TRBD1 is the table's D call, not checked against the DNA. TRBV21-1 is noted as a pseudogene. The CDR3 is 17 residues long. Written as DNA, the CDR3 is TGTGCCAGCAGCGAACTCCGGGACAAGGCACCCACCGGGGAGCTGTTTTTT. Translated: CASSELRDKAPTGELFF.

The genes are TRBV5-6 and TRBJ2-3; 9 bases agree with TRBD2. The CDR3 sequence is 17 residues long. Looked up from germline, CDR1 is SGHDT and CDR2 is YYEEEE. Unmatched junction bases numbered 16, after V lost 6 bases and J lost 5 bases. The CDR3 region is CASKVGGAGGPGDTQYF. The CDR3 DNA reads as TGTGCCAGCAAGGTAGGGGGCGCGGGAGGGCCCGGAGATACGCAGTATTTT. The full variable domain, completed using reference TRBV5-6 and TRBJ2-3, is DAGVTQSPTHLIKTRGQQVTLRCSPKSGHDTVSWYQQALGQGPQFIFQYYEEEERQRGNFPDRFSGHQFPNYSSELNVNALLLGDSALYLCASKVGGAGGPGDTQYFGPGTRLTVL.

This clone was detected only a few times. The chain combines TRBV7-2 with TRBJ1-1, with 9 nucleotides matching TRBD1. Germline trimming cut 5 bases from V and 3 bases from J; bases unmatched to any gene: 7. Germline V gene lookup returns CDR1 SGHTA and CDR2 FQGNSA. This CDR3 comprises 15 residues. The CDR3 DNA reads as TGTGCCAGCAGCCCCCTTGGGACAGGGTACACTGAAGCTTTCTTT. Translated, it gives CASSPLGTGYTEAFF.